This TCR beta chain is from a study of CD8+CD57+ T cells in acquired aplastic anemia. Background on the study: Across the sorted CD4+ and CD8+ cells, DNA amounts averaged around 3.2 ug. General study points: Shared by patients and controls, nearly 30 CD8+ CDR3s were abundant in patients.

The germline CDR1 and CDR2 sequences are SGDLS and YYNGEE. The CDR3 is made up of 14 amino acids. Profiling of TCR beta VDJ combinations and CDR3 sequences used genomic DNA as template. Each CDR3 protein is one row after TCRdb ran MiXCR on the reads. The sample contains more than 250,000 distinct CDR3 sequences, 82% of which appear only once. For sequencing, patients were chosen who had shown expansion of CD8+CD57+ cells by flow cytometry. When blood sampling took place, the patients had received no therapy. About this clonotype itself: Its specificity is unknown. The junction departs from the called germline gene at one end, perhaps through a read error.

The clonotype was recovered from a human donor with aplastic anemia. The specimen sequenced was sorted CD4+, CD8+, or CD8+CD57+ T cells (not recorded which) from PBMCs. The genes are TRBV9 and TRBJ2-5; D might be TRBD2 (5 bases). DNA of the CDR3: TGTGCCAGCAGCAGAGGGAGCGCGAAAAAGACGCAGTACTTC. It is translated as CASSRGSAKKTQYF.